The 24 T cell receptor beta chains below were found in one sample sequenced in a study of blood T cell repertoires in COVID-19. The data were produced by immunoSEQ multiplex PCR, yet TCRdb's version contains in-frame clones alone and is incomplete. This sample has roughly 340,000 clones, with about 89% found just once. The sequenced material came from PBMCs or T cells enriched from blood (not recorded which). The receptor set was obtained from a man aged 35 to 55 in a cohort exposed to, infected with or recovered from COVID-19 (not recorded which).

The CDR3 region has the DNA TGTGCCAGCTCACCGGTGGGCGGGTACGAGCAGTACTTC. Its protein is CASSPVGGYEQYF. The chain joins TRBV18 to TRBJ2-7; D is possibly TRBD2 (5 bases). Germline lookup yields CDR1 KGHSH and CDR2 LQKENI. This CDR3 has 13 amino acids. Trimming removed 3 bases at V and 4 bases at J, with 10 bases between.

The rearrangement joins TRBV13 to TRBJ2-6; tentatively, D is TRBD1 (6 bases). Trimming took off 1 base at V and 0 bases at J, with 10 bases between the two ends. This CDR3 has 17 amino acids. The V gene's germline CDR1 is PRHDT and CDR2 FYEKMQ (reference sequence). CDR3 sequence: CASSLATGYSGANVLTF. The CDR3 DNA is TGTGCCAGCAGCTTAGCGACAGGATACTCTGGGGCCAACGTCCTGACTTTC. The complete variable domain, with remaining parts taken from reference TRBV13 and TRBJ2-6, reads AAGVIQSPRHLIKEKRETATLKCYPIPRHDTVYWYQQGPGQDPQFLISFYEKMQSDKGSIPDRFSAQQFSDYHSELNMSSLELGDSALYFCASSLATGYSGANVLTFGAGSRLTVL.

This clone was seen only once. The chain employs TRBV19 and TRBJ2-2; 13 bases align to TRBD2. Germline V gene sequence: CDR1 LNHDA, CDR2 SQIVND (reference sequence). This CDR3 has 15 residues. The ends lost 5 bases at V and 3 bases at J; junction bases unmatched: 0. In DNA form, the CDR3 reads TGTGCCAGTAGTGGACTAGCGGGGGACACCGGGGAGCTGTTTTTT. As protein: CASSGLAGDTGELFF.

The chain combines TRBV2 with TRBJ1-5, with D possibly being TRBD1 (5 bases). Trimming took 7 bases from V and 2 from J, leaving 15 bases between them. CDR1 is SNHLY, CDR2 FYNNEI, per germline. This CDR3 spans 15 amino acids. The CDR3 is CASILDRLGNQPQHF. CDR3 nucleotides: TGTGCCAGCATCCTCGACAGATTGGGCAATCAGCCCCAGCATTTT.

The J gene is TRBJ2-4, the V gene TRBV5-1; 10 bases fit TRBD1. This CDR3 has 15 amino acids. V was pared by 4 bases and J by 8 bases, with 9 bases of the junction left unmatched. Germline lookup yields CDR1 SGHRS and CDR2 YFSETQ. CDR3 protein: CASSPRTGGEDIQYF. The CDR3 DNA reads TGCGCCAGCAGCCCACGGACAGGGGGGGAAGACATTCAGTACTTC. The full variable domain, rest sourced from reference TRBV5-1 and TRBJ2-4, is KAGVTQTPRYLIKTRGQQVTLSCSPISGHRSVSWYQQTPGQGLQFLFEYFSETQRNKGNFPGRFSGRQFSNSRSEMNVSTLELGDSALYLCASSPRTGGEDIQYFGAGTRLSVL.

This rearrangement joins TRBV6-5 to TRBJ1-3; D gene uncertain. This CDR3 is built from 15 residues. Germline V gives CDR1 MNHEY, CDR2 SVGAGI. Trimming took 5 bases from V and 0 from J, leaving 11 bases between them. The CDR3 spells CASSPDFYSGNTIYF. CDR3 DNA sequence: TGTGCCAGCAGTCCCGACTTTTACTCTGGAAACACCATATATTTT.

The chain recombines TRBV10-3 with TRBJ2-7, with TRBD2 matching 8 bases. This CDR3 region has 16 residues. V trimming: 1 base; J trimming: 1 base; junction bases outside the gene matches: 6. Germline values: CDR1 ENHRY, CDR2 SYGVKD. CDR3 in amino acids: CAISEFVLAVSYEQYF. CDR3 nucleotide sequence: TGTGCCATCAGTGAGTTTGTACTAGCGGTATCCTACGAGCAGTACTTC.

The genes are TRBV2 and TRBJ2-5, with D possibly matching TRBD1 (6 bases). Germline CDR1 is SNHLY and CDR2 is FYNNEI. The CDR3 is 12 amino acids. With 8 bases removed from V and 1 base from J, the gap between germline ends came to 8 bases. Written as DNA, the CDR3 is TGTGCCAGCGGACAGCGCCAAGAGACCCAGTACTTC. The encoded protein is CASGQRQETQYF.

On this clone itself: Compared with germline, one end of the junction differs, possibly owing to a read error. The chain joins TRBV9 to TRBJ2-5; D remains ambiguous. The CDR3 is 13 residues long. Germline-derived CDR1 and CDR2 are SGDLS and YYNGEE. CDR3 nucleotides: TGTGCCAGCAGCGTAGAGGCCAGCGTCCAACTGCACTTC. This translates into CASSVEASVQLHF.

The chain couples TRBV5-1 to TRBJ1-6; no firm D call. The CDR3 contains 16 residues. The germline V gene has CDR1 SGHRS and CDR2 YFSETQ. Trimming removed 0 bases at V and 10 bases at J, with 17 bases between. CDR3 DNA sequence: TGCGCCAGCAGCTTGGCGGTTGGGAGAGGAGCCTCACCCCTCCACTTT. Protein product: CASSLAVGRGASPLHF.

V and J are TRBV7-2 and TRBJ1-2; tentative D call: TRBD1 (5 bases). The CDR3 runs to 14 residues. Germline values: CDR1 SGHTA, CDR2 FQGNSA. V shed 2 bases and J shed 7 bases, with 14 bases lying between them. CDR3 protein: CASSLSPPGFGYTF. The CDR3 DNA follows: TGTGCCAGCAGCTTAAGCCCCCCAGGGTTTGGCTACACCTTC.

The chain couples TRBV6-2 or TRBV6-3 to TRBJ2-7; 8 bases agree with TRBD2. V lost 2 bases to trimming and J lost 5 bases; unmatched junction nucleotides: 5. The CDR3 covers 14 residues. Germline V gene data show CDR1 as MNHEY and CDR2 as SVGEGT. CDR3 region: CASSYRLASDEQYF. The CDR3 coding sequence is TGTGCCAGCAGTTACCGACTAGCGTCGGACGAGCAGTACTTC.

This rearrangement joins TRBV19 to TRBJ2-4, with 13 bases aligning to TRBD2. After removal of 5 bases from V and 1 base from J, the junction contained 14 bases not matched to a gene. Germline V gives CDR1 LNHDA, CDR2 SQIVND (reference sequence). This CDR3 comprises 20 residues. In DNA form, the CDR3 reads TGTGCCAGTAGTCCACGCAGGACTAGCGGGAGTGGGGGGGCCAAAAACATTCAGTACTTC. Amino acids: CASSPRRTSGSGGAKNIQYF. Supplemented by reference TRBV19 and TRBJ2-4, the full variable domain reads DGGITQSPKYLFRKEGQNVTLSCEQNLNHDAMYWYRQDPGQGLRLIYYSQIVNDFQKGDIAEGYSVSREKKESFPLTVTSAQKNPTAFYLCASSPRRTSGSGGAKNIQYFGAGTRLSVL.

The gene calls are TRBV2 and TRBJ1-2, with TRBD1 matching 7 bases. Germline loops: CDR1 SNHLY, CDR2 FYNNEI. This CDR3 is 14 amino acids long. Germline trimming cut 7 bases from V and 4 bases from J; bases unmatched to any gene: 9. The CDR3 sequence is CASTPGRGAYGYTF. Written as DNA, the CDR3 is TGTGCCAGCACCCCTGGCAGGGGGGCCTATGGCTACACCTTC.

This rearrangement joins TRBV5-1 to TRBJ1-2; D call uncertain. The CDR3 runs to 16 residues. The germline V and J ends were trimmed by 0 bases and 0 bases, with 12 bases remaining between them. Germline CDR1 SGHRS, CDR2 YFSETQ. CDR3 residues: CASSLGSDIANYGYTF. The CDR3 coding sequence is TGCGCCAGCAGCTTGGGTTCCGACATAGCTAACTATGGCTACACCTTC.

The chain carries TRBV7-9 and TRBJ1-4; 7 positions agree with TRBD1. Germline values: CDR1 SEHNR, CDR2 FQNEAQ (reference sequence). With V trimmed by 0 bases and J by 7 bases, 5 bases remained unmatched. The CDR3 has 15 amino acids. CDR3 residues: CASSLASGGTEKLFF. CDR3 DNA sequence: TGTGCCAGCAGCTTAGCTTCAGGGGGTACTGAAAAACTGTTTTTT.

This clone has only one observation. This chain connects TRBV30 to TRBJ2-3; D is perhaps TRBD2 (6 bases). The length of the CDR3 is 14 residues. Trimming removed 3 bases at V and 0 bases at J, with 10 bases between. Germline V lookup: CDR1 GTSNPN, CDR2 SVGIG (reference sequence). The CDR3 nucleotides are TGTGCCTGGAGGGGAGGACTTAGCACAGATACGCAGTATTTT. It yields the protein CAWRGGLSTDTQYF.

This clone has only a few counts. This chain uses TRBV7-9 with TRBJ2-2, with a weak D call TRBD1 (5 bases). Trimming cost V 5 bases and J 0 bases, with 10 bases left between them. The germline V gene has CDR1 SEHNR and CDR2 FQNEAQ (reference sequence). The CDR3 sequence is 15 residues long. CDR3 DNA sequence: TGTGCCAGCAGCAGACAGAACGCGAACACCGGGGAGCTGTTTTTT. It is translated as CASSRQNANTGELFF.

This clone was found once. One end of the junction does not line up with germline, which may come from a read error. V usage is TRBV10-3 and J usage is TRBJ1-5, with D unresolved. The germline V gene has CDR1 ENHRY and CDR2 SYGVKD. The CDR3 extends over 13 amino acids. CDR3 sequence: CAIADYSNQSQHF. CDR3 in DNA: TGTGCCATCGCAGATTATAGCAATCAGTCCCAGCATTTT.

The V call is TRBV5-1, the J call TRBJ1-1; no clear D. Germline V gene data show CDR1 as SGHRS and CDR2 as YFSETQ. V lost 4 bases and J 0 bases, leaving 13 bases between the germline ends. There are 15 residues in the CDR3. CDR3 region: CASSPREGMNTEAFF. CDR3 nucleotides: TGCGCCAGCAGCCCTCGGGAGGGCATGAACACTGAAGCTTTCTTT.

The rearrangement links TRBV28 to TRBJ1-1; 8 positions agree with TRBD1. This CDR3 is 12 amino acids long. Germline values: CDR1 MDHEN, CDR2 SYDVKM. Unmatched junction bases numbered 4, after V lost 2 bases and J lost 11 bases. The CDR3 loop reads CASSLQGALAFF. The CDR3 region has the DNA TGTGCCAGCAGTTTACAGGGGGCCCTTGCTTTCTTT.

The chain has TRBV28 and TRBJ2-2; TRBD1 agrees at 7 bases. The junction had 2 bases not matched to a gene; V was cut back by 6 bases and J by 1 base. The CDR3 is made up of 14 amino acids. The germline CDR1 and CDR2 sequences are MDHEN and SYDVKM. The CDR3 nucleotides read TGTGCCAGCAGGGGACAGAGGAACACCGGGGAGCTGTTTTTT. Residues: CASRGQRNTGELFF.

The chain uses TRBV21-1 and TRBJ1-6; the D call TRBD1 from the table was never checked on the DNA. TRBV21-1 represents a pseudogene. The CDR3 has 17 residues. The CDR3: CASNIETGVILRSPLHF. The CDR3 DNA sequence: TGTGCCAGCAACATTGAAACAGGGGTGATTTTAAGGTCACCCCTCCACTTT.

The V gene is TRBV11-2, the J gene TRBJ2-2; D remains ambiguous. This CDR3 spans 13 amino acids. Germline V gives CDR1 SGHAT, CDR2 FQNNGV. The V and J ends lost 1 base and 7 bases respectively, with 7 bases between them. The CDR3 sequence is CASSLVVGGELFF. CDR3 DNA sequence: TGTGCCAGCAGCTTAGTAGTCGGCGGGGAGCTGTTTTTT.